These 28 T cell receptor beta chains originate from one sample sequenced in a study of beta chain features in type 1 diabetes listed by TCRdb under 2018. What the authors observed across the whole study: Type 1 diabetes patients showed a moderate but significant shortening of TCRB CDR3 length in all four CD4+ subsets.

Libraries were constructed by the immunoSEQ multiplex PCR assay. The High Capacity cDNA Reverse Transcription Kit was used to reverse transcribe all of the isolated RNA, meaning that expressed TCRB transcripts were what got sequenced. As stored in TCRdb, this immuneACCESS dataset retains in-frame rearrangements with V and J assigned. A fraction of the clones does not appear; measured against another copy, unresolved V genes explain less than half of the discrepancy, and the remainder lacks a known reason. Here the sample has roughly 300,000 clones; over 7% occur a single time. Of the sample, 1% falls within the top ten clones. These receptors have no known antigen. The sequenced material came from central memory CD4+ T cells from blood. The receptors derive from a young man with type 1 diabetes.

The chain links TRBV6-5 to TRBJ2-7; D gene unclear. V was clipped by 6 bases and J by 6 bases, with 15 bases between them. CDR3 length equals 13 residues. Germline-derived CDR1 and CDR2 are MNHEY and SVGAGI. CDR3: CASSALGSSEQYF. In DNA form, the CDR3 reads TGTGCCAGCAGCGCCCTGGGGTCGTCCGAGCAGTACTTC.

The sample holds a few counts of this clone. In nucleotides, the CDR3 is TGTGCCAGCAGCAAGAATGGGAACCTCCCCCGGGACAGGGTCCGGACCTACGAGCAGTACTTC. Its translation is CASSKNGNLPRDRVRTYEQYF. The chain combines TRBV21-1 with TRBJ2-7; TRBD1 is taken as the D call from the table, unchecked against the DNA. TRBV21-1 corresponds to a pseudogene. This CDR3 region has 21 residues.

The chain links TRBV5-1 to TRBJ2-5; TRBD1 agrees at 7 bases. Unmatched junction bases numbered 3, after V lost 0 bases and J lost 1 base. Per the germline V gene, CDR1 is SGHRS and CDR2 is YFSETQ. CDR3 length: 15 residues. The CDR3 is CASSLGRQGQETQYF. The CDR3 coding sequence is TGCGCCAGCAGCTTGGGTAGACAGGGCCAAGAGACCCAGTACTTC.

Many counts were recorded for this clone. The V gene is TRBV4-3, the J gene TRBJ2-5; 8 nucleotides match TRBD2. CDR1 and CDR2 (germline): LGHNA, YSLEER. This CDR3 comprises 14 residues. V shed 4 bases and J 3 bases; nucleotides not matched to a gene: 4. The CDR3 DNA reads TGCGCCAGCAGCCCCCGGGGGGGCGAAGAGACCCAGTACTTC. It yields the protein CASSPRGGEETQYF.

In this sample, this clone turned up a few times. The genes are TRBV5-6 and TRBJ1-6; a possible D gene is TRBD1 (6 bases). With 4 bases removed from V and 4 bases from J, the gap between germline ends came to 9 bases. The CDR3 spans 14 residues. Germline CDR1 is SGHDT and CDR2 is YYEEEE. The CDR3 here is CASSRGQYNSPLHF. For the CDR3, the DNA is TGTGCCAGCAGCCGCGGACAGTATAATTCACCCCTCCACTTT.

This clone was seen more than once but under ten times. V is TRBV11-2 and J is TRBJ2-5; 9 bases align to TRBD1. TRBJ2-7 explains the end of the DNA better; the J call may be wrong. The germline V gene encodes CDR1 SGHAT and CDR2 FQNNGV. The CDR3 spans 15 residues. CDR3: CASSSGTGLTYEQYF. In DNA, the CDR3 is TGTGCCAGCAGCTCCGGGACAGGGCTAACCTACGAGCAGTACTTC.

A few counts support this clone. The gene calls are TRBV6-6 and TRBJ2-2; 8 positions match TRBD2. Germline V lookup: CDR1 MNHNY, CDR2 SVGAGI (reference sequence). The CDR3 runs to 15 residues. V gave up 5 bases and J gave up 4 bases; unmatched junction bases: 6. The CDR3 loop reads CASSTGGAGTGELFF. The CDR3 coding sequence is TGTGCCAGCAGTACGGGAGGGGCGGGCACCGGGGAGCTGTTTTTT.

This clone was counted between two and nine times. This chain connects TRBV6-4 to TRBJ2-2; D may be TRBD1 (5 bases). Germline-derived CDR1 and CDR2 are MRHNA and SNTAGT. This CDR3 has 14 amino acids. Trimming cost V 7 bases and J 5 bases, with 14 bases left between them. The CDR3 loop is CASIGQGRTGELFF. The DNA for the CDR3 is TGTGCCAGCATTGGGCAGGGAAGAACCGGGGAGCTGTTTTTT.

The rearrangement uses TRBV6-6 and TRBJ2-5; 11 bases line up with TRBD2. The junction had 4 bases not matched to a gene; V was cut back by 5 bases and J by 2 bases. The CDR3 extends over 15 amino acids. Germline lookup yields CDR1 MNHNY and CDR2 SVGAGI (reference sequence). The CDR3 reads CASSTRTSGQETQYF. The CDR3 DNA is TGTGCCAGCAGTACCCGGACTAGCGGGCAAGAGACCCAGTACTTC.

This chain uses TRBV2 with TRBJ1-2; possible D gene TRBD1, 6 bases. The V end lost 6 bases, the J end lost 6 bases, and 14 bases lay between the germline ends. The CDR3 spans 13 residues. The germline V gene has CDR1 SNHLY and CDR2 FYNNEI. CDR3 loop: CASRDTGMDGYTF. The CDR3 bases are TGTGCCAGCAGGGATACAGGGATGGATGGCTACACCTTC. Supplemented by reference TRBV2 and TRBJ1-2, the full variable domain reads EPEVTQTPSHQVTQMGQEVILRCVPISNHLYFYWYRQILGQKVEFLVSFYNNEISEKSEIFDDQFSVERPDGSNFTLKIRSTKLEDSAMYFCASRDTGMDGYTFGSGTRLTVV.

The rearrangement links TRBV5-1 to TRBJ2-1, with TRBD1 as a possible D gene (7 bases). V was clipped by 7 bases and J by 4 bases, with 18 bases between them. This CDR3 region has 15 residues. Germline V gene sequence: CDR1 SGHRS, CDR2 YFSETQ. CDR3 nucleotide sequence: TGCGCCAGCGCCCAGGGGGGACTCTCTTACAATGAGCAGTTCTTC. It yields the protein CASAQGGLSYNEQFF. The variable domain in full, completed from reference TRBV5-1 and TRBJ2-1, reads KAGVTQTPRYLIKTRGQQVTLSCSPISGHRSVSWYQQTPGQGLQFLFEYFSETQRNKGNFPGRFSGRQFSNSRSEMNVSTLELGDSALYLCASAQGGLSYNEQFFGPGTRLTVL.

This clone was seen more than once but under ten times. The CDR3 loop is CASSPGTSGGNTGELFF. In DNA, the CDR3 is TGCGCCAGCAGCCCTGGGACTAGCGGGGGAAACACCGGGGAGCTGTTTTTT. The chain links TRBV5-1 to TRBJ2-2; 14 bases are a match to TRBD2. With 4 bases clipped from V and 2 bases from J, the junction kept 4 bases outside the gene matches. The germline CDR1 and CDR2 sequences are SGHRS and YFSETQ. This CDR3 contains 17 residues.

The table lists this clone with many counts. The chain employs TRBV9 and TRBJ1-2; D gene unclear. Germline V gene data show CDR1 as SGDLS and CDR2 as YYNGEE. The V and J ends lost 3 bases and 4 bases respectively, with 16 bases between them. The CDR3 spans 15 residues. CDR3 DNA: TGTGCCAGCAGCGATAGATCTGGCAACGGCTATGGCTACACCTTC. This sequence encodes CASSDRSGNGYGYTF.

This clone came up a few times. The chain carries TRBV6-6 and TRBJ1-2; TRBD1 matches 9 bases. The CDR3 covers 15 residues. Looked up from germline, CDR1 is MNHNY and CDR2 is SVGAGI (reference sequence). J lost 8 bases, V lost 4 bases, and 11 bases had no gene match. The CDR3 spells CASSSVPGQGGGYTF. CDR3 nucleotide sequence: TGTGCCAGCAGTTCAGTCCCGGGACAGGGAGGAGGCTACACCTTC.

The gene calls are TRBV27 and TRBJ1-2, with a weak D call TRBD1 (6 bases). The germline V and J ends were trimmed by 3 bases and 0 bases, with 8 bases remaining between them. This CDR3 has 14 amino acids. Germline lookup yields CDR1 MNHEY and CDR2 SMNVEV (reference sequence). In DNA, the CDR3 is TGTGCCAGCAGTTTCCAGGGGACTAACTATGGCTACACCTTC. This translates into CASSFQGTNYGYTF.

The table lists this clone with a few counts. V is TRBV15 and J is TRBJ1-4; D is uncertain. V gave up 0 bases and J gave up 6 bases, with 11 bases separating them. The CDR3 length is 15 residues. Germline values: CDR1 LNHNV, CDR2 YYDKDF (reference sequence). The CDR3, as DNA: TGTGCCACCAGCAGAGATCTTGGAGGGTATGAAAAACTGTTTTTT. Protein: CATSRDLGGYEKLFF.

This clone was counted many times. This chain connects TRBV23-1 to TRBJ2-1; D is uncertain. TRBV23-1 is an ORF, and what it does is uncertain. V lost 10 bases, J lost 6 bases, and 7 bases lay in between. The CDR3 length is 10 residues. CDR3 bases: TGCGCCAAACCTTTCAATGAGCAGTTCTTC. Amino acid sequence: CAKPFNEQFF.

This clone was observed a few times. The V call is TRBV23-1, the J call TRBJ1-6; TRBD1 agrees at 7 bases. TRBV23-1 is an ORF, and what it does is uncertain. The CDR3 is 17 residues long. V shed 3 bases and J 7 bases; nucleotides not matched to a gene: 12. CDR3 sequence: CASSHRRAGGPNSPLHF. In DNA form, the CDR3 reads TGCGCCAGCAGTCATCGTAGGGCAGGGGGGCCCAATTCACCCCTCCACTTT.

This clone was recorded many times. The chain uses TRBV4-3 and TRBJ2-1; D gene ambiguous. This CDR3 spans 13 amino acids. V was trimmed by 0 bases and J by 13 bases, leaving 13 bases between them. Germline CDR1 and CDR2: LGHNA and YSLEER. CDR3 protein: CASSQDHGSEQFF. CDR3 coding DNA: TGCGCCAGCAGCCAAGATCACGGCTCTGAACAGTTCTTC.

The chain is built from TRBV2 and TRBJ1-4, with 9 positions matching TRBD1. Germline V lookup: CDR1 SNHLY, CDR2 FYNNEI. With 6 bases clipped from V and 10 bases from J, the junction kept 9 bases outside the gene matches. This CDR3 has 14 amino acids. CDR3 in DNA: TGTGCCAGCAGCGCCGTTACAGGGGGCGGAAAACTGTTTTTT. It specifies CASSAVTGGGKLFF.

The chain couples TRBV28 to TRBJ2-2; D call uncertain. Germline CDR1 and CDR2: MDHEN and SYDVKM. Trimming removed 3 bases from V and 5 bases from J, with 7 bases in between. CDR3 length: 13 amino acids. DNA of the CDR3: TGTGCCAGCAGTTTCTCTAAGACCGGGGAGCTGTTTTTT. It encodes CASSFSKTGELFF.

The chain employs TRBV5-1 and TRBJ1-4; D possibly corresponds to TRBD1 (6 bases). This CDR3 contains 18 residues. V was pared by 0 bases and J by 3 bases, with 18 bases between. CDR1 SGHRS and CDR2 YFSETQ come from the germline V gene. The DNA of the CDR3 is TGCGCCAGCAGCTTGGGATCCGGGGGCGCAGGCCCTAATGAAAAACTGTTTTTT. Translated: CASSLGSGGAGPNEKLFF.

The V gene is TRBV7-2, the J gene TRBJ2-4, with D unclear. The CDR3 is 16 amino acids. Germline CDR1 SGHTA, CDR2 FQGNSA. The V gene lost 1 base and the J gene lost 0 bases, with 10 bases spanning the gap. The CDR3 region has the DNA TGTGCCAGCAGCTTAGTGGCCGGCCTAGCCAAAAACATTCAGTACTTC. Translated: CASSLVAGLAKNIQYF.

As concerns this clone: Within the sample, other DNA sequences also encode this same CDR3. The chain links TRBV28 to TRBJ2-3, with TRBD2 matching over 7 bases. The CDR3 consists of 15 residues. The V gene's germline CDR1 is MDHEN and CDR2 SYDVKM. Trimming at V came to 1 base and at J to 1 base, leaving 2 bases not matched to a gene. CDR3 sequence: CASSLSRGGTDTQYF. The DNA of the CDR3 is TGTGCCAGCAGTTTATCACGGGGGGGCACAGATACGCAGTATTTT. Looking up the rest from reference TRBV28 and TRBJ2-3 gives the full variable domain: DVKVTQSSRYLVKRTGEKVFLECVQDMDHENMFWYRQDPGLGLRLIYFSYDVKMKEKGDIPEGYSVSREKKERFSLILESASTNQTSMYLCASSLSRGGTDTQYFGPGTRLTVL.

The CDR3 spells CASSPFLSTEAFF. In DNA, the CDR3 is TGTGCCAGCAGCCCGTTCCTGTCCACTGAAGCTTTCTTT. This chain links TRBV28 with TRBJ1-1; D is uncertain. V shed 6 bases and J shed 4 bases, with 12 bases lying between them. CDR3 size: 13 residues. CDR1 is MDHEN and CDR2 is SYDVKM in the germline V gene.

This clone was seen a few times. The V call is TRBV4-3, the J call TRBJ2-5, with TRBD1 matching over 10 bases. The V gene end was trimmed by 3 bases and the J gene end by 5 bases; junction bases not matched to a gene: 9. The germline V gene encodes CDR1 LGHNA and CDR2 YSLEER. This CDR3 region has 16 residues. CDR3 coding DNA: TGCGCCAGCAGCCAGCCGCCGGGACAGGGGATGGAGACCCAGTACTTC. Amino acid sequence: CASSQPPGQGMETQYF.

This clone was counted only a few times. This rearrangement joins TRBV5-1 to TRBJ2-3; D possibly matches TRBD1 or TRBD2 (5 bases each). Trimming shortened V by 3 bases and J by 3 bases, and 17 bases separated the two germline ends. The CDR3 spans 16 residues. CDR1 is SGHRS and CDR2 is YFSETQ in the germline V gene. The CDR3 loop reads CASSSSQTGPTDTQYF. Here the CDR3 DNA reads TGCGCCAGCAGCTCCTCACAAACGGGGCCGACAGATACGCAGTATTTT.

The rearrangement uses TRBV4-3 and TRBJ1-1, with D perhaps matching TRBD1 (6 bases). Trimming took 4 bases from V and 3 from J, leaving 12 bases between them. Per the germline V gene, CDR1 is LGHNA and CDR2 is YSLEER. This CDR3 region has 14 residues. The CDR3 here is CASSLVSGDTEAFF. CDR3 DNA sequence: TGCGCCAGCAGCCTAGTATCAGGGGACACTGAAGCTTTCTTT.